This T cell receptor beta chain was sequenced in a study of T cell repertoires in cytomegalovirus infection. Comments on this clonotype: Its antigen is undetermined.

A single record per CDR3 protein comes from TCRdb applying MiXCR to the reads. This sample yields a few hundred thousand distinct CDR3 sequences, of which about 17% are seen a single time; over 40% belongs to the top ten. The study's findings and limits: Adding up the frequency of public TCR beta families identified people who carried CMV plus the relevant HLA. The ex vivo response was dominated by HLA-C-restricted CMV-specific TCR beta clonotypes.

Germline CDR1 is SEHNR and CDR2 is FQNEAQ (reference sequence). Trimming took off 5 bases at V and 0 bases at J, with 22 bases between the two ends. The CDR3 totals 18 residues. Material for sequencing was CD8+ T cells from PBMCs. This sequence originates from a human donor in good health (CMV status not recorded). Some clones in this sample may be carry-over from other donors' samples. The chain employs TRBV7-9 and TRBJ1-2; a weak D match, TRBD1 (6 bases). The CDR3 sequence: CASSLQQADSPTNYGYTF. The CDR3, as DNA: TGTGCCAGCAGCCTCCAACAGGCGGACAGTCCCACTAACTATGGCTACACCTTC.